These 19 T cell receptor beta chains share one sample of origin, sequenced in a study of CD8+CD57+ T cells in acquired aplastic anemia (dated by TCRdb to between 2018 and 2020). Patients chosen for sequencing had shown expansion of CD8+CD57+ cells by flow cytometry. Sequenced on an Illumina HiSeq 2000. Genomic DNA served as template for TCR beta VDJ combination and CDR3 sequence profiling. The public reads were reanalyzed by TCRdb: fastp trimming at Q25, MiXCR alignment, in-frame beta chains only. Entries are consolidated by CDR3 protein sequence, retaining the most common genes and DNA. The sample includes about 180,000 distinct CDR3 sequences, with around 48% observed a single time. Roughly 1.1% of the sample lies in the top ten. Input material: sorted CD4+, CD8+, or CD8+CD57+ T cells (not recorded which) from PBMCs. These receptors all come from a human donor with aplastic anemia.

This chain joins TRBV14 and TRBJ2-7, with D possibly matching TRBD1 (5 bases). CDR1 SGHDN and CDR2 FVKESK come from the germline V gene. The V and J ends lost 4 bases and 7 bases respectively, with 14 bases between them. The length of the CDR3 is 13 residues. CDR3 sequence reads: CASSRAPRQEQYF. DNA of the CDR3: TGTGCCAGCAGCCGAGCCCCCCGACAGGAGCAGTACTTC.

The V call is TRBV25-1, the J call TRBJ1-3; D unresolved. The length of the CDR3 is 13 residues. Germline V CDR1 and CDR2: MGHDK, SYGVNS. Trimming pared 7 bases from V and 5 bases from J, leaving 12 bases between. Here the CDR3 DNA reads TGTGCCAGCACCTCCGGACCCCGAAACACCATATATTTT. Protein: CASTSGPRNTIYF.

The chain links TRBV20-1 to TRBJ1-5; no clear D. This CDR3 is built from 14 residues. In germline, CDR1 is DFQATT, CDR2 SNEGSKA (reference sequence). Trimming cost V 5 bases and J 1 base, with 12 bases left between them. DNA of the CDR3: TGCAGTGCTCGAGCGGCGGTAAGCAATCAGCCCCAGCATTTT. This sequence encodes CSARAAVSNQPQHF.

Regarding this clonotype: The junction does not match germline at one end; this may be a read error. The chain uses TRBV2 and TRBJ2-7; D ambiguous. Per germline, CDR1 SNHLY and CDR2 FYNNEI. The CDR3 has 14 residues. The CDR3 DNA follows: TGTGCCAACAGTGAGCAAGGTGAAACCTACGAGCAGTACTTC. This codes for CANSEQGETYEQYF.

For this clonotype: Since a much larger clone is just one base distant, this may be a read error. V gene TRBV5-4 combines with J gene TRBJ1-3; D call uncertain. The V and J ends lost 0 bases and 2 bases respectively, with 6 bases between them. The CDR3 loop spans 14 amino acids. Looked up from germline, CDR1 is SGHNT and CDR2 is YYREEE (reference sequence). In nucleotides, the CDR3 is TGTGCCAGCAGCTTGGACAACCCTGGAAACACCATATATTTT. Its protein is CASSLDNPGNTIYF.

This clonotype was seen a few times. A much larger clone is a single base away; this may be a read error. The rearrangement links TRBV7-8 to TRBJ2-2; D gene unclear. This CDR3 region has 12 residues. In germline, CDR1 is SGHVS, CDR2 FQNEAQ. Trimming pared 6 bases from V and 3 bases from J, leaving 5 bases between. CDR3 sequence: CASSRHTGELFF. In DNA form, the CDR3 reads TGTGCCAGCAGTAGGCACACCGGGGAGCTGTTTTTT.

The chain carries TRBV20-1 and TRBJ2-5; D ambiguous. Germline-derived CDR1 and CDR2 are DFQATT and SNEGSKA (reference sequence). This CDR3 comprises 12 residues. V shed 5 bases and J shed 4 bases, with 11 bases lying between them. The CDR3 coding sequence is TGCAGTGCTGTCCATGCAGGAGAGACCCAGTACTTC. The encoded protein is CSAVHAGETQYF.

The J gene is TRBJ1-6, the V gene TRBV3-1; 7 nucleotides line up with TRBD1. The CDR3 is 17 amino acids. The trim removed 6 bases at V and 6 bases at J, leaving 14 bases unmatched. The V gene's germline CDR1 is LGHDT and CDR2 YNNKEL (reference sequence). CDR3 loop: CASSLLDRVSSNSPLHF. CDR3 DNA: TGTGCCAGCAGTCTTTTAGACAGGGTGTCGTCTAATTCACCCCTCCACTTT.

At least ten counts were recorded for this clonotype. The chain has TRBV7-2 and TRBJ1-3, with TRBD1 as a possible D gene (5 bases). Germline CDR1 and CDR2: SGHTA and FQGNSA. CDR3 length: 16 residues. The germline V and J ends were trimmed by 1 base and 3 bases, with 13 bases remaining between them. CDR3 DNA: TGTGCCAGCAGCTTAGTTCTTCAGGGCTTTGGAAACACCATATATTTT. Translating it yields CASSLVLQGFGNTIYF. Full variable domain (rest looked up from reference TRBV7-2 and TRBJ1-3): GAGVSQSPSNKVTEKGKDVELRCDPISGHTALYWYRQSLGQGLEFLIYFQGNSAPDKSGLPSDRFSAERTGGSVSTLTIQRTQQEDSAVYLCASSLVLQGFGNTIYFGEGSWLTVV.

CDR3 sequence reads: CASSSLPDREAFF. Here the CDR3 DNA reads TGTGCCAGCAGCTCCCTCCCGGACAGGGAAGCTTTCTTT. V is TRBV2 and J is TRBJ1-1, with 7 bases matching TRBD1. Germline CDR1 is SNHLY and CDR2 is FYNNEI. Trimming at V came to 6 bases and at J to 8 bases, leaving 9 bases not matched to a gene. The length of the CDR3 is 13 residues.

J is TRBJ2-3 and V is TRBV11-1; TRBD2 is a possible D gene (7 bases). Trimming cost V 1 base and J 5 bases, with 16 bases left between them. The CDR3 runs to 16 residues. Germline CDR1 reads SGHAT; CDR2 reads FQDESV (reference sequence). The CDR3 loop is CASSLESGGQGDTQYF. The CDR3 DNA reads TGTGCCAGCAGCTTAGAGTCGGGGGGCCAAGGAGATACGCAGTATTTT.

The chain uses TRBV20-1 and TRBJ2-7, with 8 bases fitting TRBD2. Looked up from germline, CDR1 is DFQATT and CDR2 is SNEGSKA (reference sequence). The length of the CDR3 is 11 residues. Losses at the gene ends were 3 bases for V and 12 bases for J; bases not matched to a gene: 7. The CDR3 here is CSASSAGEVYF. In DNA, the CDR3 is TGCAGTGCTAGTTCAGCGGGAGAAGTGTACTTC.

This clonotype was recorded at least ten times. This sequence joins TRBV7-9 and TRBJ1-4; TRBD1 might be the D (6 bases). The germline V gene encodes CDR1 SEHNR and CDR2 FQNEAQ (reference sequence). V was trimmed by 4 bases and J by 1 base, leaving 16 bases between them. The CDR3 spans 17 residues. The CDR3, as DNA: TGTGCCAGCAGCTGGGCCGGCTGGACAGTAACTAATGAAAAACTGTTTTTT. This sequence encodes CASSWAGWTVTNEKLFF.

The chain has TRBV24-1 and TRBJ2-7; D unresolved. Trimming removed 2 bases at V and 5 bases at J, with 12 bases between. The CDR3 is 14 amino acids. Looked up from germline, CDR1 is KGHDR and CDR2 is SFDVKD. The CDR3, as DNA: TGTGCCACCAGTGATTCTACCTCCTACAACGAGCAGTACTTC. Its translation: CATSDSTSYNEQYF.

This clonotype was observed at least ten times. The J gene is TRBJ1-1, the V gene TRBV3-1; D gene ambiguous. Germline V gene data show CDR1 as LGHDT and CDR2 as YNNKEL (reference sequence). This CDR3 is built from 14 residues. The V end was cut by 4 bases, the J end by 3 bases, with 12 bases between. The CDR3 DNA reads as TGTGCCAGCAGCCGCGGACCTAGGGACACTGAAGCTTTCTTT. Its protein product is CASSRGPRDTEAFF.

Points on this clonotype: With a much larger clone just one base away, this may be a read error. This chain links TRBV6-1 with TRBJ2-5; TRBD1 agrees at 8 bases. This CDR3 region has 15 residues. The V gene's germline CDR1 is MNHNS and CDR2 SASEGT. Trimming cost V 6 bases and J 7 bases; bases outside gene matches: 13. The CDR3 sequence is CASSHPGTGTRTQYF. The CDR3 nucleotides are TGTGCCAGCAGCCACCCTGGGACAGGCACCCGGACCCAGTACTTC.

V gene TRBV20-1 combines with J gene TRBJ1-3; D might be TRBD1 (5 bases). In germline, CDR1 is DFQATT, CDR2 SNEGSKA (reference sequence). The CDR3 has 16 residues. V was cut by 2 bases and J by 3 bases, with 17 bases left in between. In DNA, the CDR3 is TGCAGTGCTAGACCCGTTGAGGGGATCGGTGGAAACACCATATATTTT. Its protein product is CSARPVEGIGGNTIYF.

This clonotype has a count of ten or more. The J gene is TRBJ1-2, the V gene TRBV4-2; D might be TRBD1 (6 bases). CDR1 LGHNA and CDR2 YNFKEQ come from the germline V gene. This CDR3 is 15 amino acids long. V shed 0 bases and J shed 4 bases, with 12 bases lying between them. Written as DNA, the CDR3 is TGTGCCAGCAGCCAAGATGACGACAGGCCCTATGGCTACACCTTC. Its translation is CASSQDDDRPYGYTF.

The rearrangement uses TRBV5-6 and TRBJ1-1; TRBD1 is a possible D gene (5 bases). The CDR3 has 17 residues. V lost 1 base and J lost 0, with 16 bases in between. From germline, CDR1 is SGHDT and CDR2 YYEEEE. The CDR3 here is CASSLYVAGLMNTEAFF. The DNA of the CDR3 is TGTGCCAGCAGCTTGTACGTGGCAGGGCTTATGAACACTGAAGCTTTCTTT.